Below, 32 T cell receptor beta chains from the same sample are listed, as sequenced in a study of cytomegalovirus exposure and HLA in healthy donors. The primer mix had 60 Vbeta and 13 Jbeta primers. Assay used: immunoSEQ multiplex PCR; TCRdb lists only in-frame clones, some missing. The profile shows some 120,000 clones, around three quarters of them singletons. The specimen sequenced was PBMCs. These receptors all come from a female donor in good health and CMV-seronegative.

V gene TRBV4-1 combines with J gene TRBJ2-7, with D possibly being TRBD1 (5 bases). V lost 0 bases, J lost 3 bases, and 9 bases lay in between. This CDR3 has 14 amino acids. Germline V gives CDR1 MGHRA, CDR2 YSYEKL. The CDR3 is CASSQDMTVYEQYF. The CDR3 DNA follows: TGCGCCAGCAGCCAAGATATGACAGTCTACGAGCAGTACTTC.

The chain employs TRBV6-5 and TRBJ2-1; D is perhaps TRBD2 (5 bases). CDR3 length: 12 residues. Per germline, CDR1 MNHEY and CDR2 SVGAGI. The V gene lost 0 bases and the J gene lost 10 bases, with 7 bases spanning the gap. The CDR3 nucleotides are TGTGCCAGCAGTTACTCGGGGAGCGAGCAGTTCTTC. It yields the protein CASSYSGSEQFF.

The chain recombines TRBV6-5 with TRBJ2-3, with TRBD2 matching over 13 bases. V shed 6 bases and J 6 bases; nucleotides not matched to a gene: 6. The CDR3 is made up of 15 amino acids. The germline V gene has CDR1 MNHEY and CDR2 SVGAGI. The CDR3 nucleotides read TGTGCCAGCAGCACTAGCGGGGGGGCGACGGATACGCAGTATTTT. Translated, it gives CASSTSGGATDTQYF.

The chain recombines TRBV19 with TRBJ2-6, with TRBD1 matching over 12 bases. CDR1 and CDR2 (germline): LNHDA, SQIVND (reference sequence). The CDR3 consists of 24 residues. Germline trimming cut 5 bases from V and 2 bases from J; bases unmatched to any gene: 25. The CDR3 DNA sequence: TGTGCCAGTAGTGCCGGAAATCCCGGGACAGGGGGCTTTTATCCGGGCACTGGGGCCAACGTCCTGACTTTC. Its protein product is CASSAGNPGTGGFYPGTGANVLTF.

This CDR3 reads CASFDWSGTEAFF. DNA for the CDR3: TGTGCCAGCTTTGACTGGTCGGGCACTGAAGCTTTCTTT. This sequence joins TRBV6-5 and TRBJ1-1; D remains unclear. V was trimmed by 8 bases and J by 4 bases, leaving 14 bases between them. Germline CDR1 and CDR2: MNHEY and SVGAGI. The CDR3 covers 13 residues.

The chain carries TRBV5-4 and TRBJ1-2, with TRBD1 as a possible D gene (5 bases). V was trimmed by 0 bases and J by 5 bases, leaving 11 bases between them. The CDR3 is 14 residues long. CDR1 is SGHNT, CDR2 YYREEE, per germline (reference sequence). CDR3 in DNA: TGTGCCAGCAGCTTGGAGACAGAATTATATGGCTACACCTTC. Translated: CASSLETELYGYTF.

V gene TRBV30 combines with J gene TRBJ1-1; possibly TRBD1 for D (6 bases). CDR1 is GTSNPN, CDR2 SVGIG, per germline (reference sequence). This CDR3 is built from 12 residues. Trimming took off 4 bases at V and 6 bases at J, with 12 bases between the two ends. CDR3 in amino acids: CAWINRVSEAFF. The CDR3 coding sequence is TGTGCCTGGATTAACAGGGTCTCTGAAGCTTTCTTT.

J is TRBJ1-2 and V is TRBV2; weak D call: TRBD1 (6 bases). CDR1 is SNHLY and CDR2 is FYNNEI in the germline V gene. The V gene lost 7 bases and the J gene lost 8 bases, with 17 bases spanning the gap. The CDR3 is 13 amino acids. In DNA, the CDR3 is TGTGCCAGCACCCAAGGGAACAGGGTCGGCTACACCTTC. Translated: CASTQGNRVGYTF. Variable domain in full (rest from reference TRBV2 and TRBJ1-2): EPEVTQTPSHQVTQMGQEVILRCVPISNHLYFYWYRQILGQKVEFLVSFYNNEISEKSEIFDDQFSVERPDGSNFTLKIRSTKLEDSAMYFCASTQGNRVGYTFGSGTRLTVV.

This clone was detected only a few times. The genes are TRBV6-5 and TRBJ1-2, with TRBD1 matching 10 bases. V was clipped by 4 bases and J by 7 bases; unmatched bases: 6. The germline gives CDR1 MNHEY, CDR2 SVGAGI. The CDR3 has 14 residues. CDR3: CASSWGTGAGGYTF. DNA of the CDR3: TGTGCCAGCAGTTGGGGGACAGGGGCGGGTGGCTACACCTTC.

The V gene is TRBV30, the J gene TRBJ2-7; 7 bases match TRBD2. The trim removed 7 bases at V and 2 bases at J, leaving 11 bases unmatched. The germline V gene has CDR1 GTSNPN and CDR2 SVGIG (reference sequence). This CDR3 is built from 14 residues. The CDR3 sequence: CASGRGVAPYEQYF. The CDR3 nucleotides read TGTGCCTCAGGACGGGGGGTCGCCCCCTACGAGCAGTACTTC.

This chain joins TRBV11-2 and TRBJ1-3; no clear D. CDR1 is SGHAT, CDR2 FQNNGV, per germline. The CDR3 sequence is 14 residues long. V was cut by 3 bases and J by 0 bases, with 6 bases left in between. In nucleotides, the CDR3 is TGTGCCAGCAGCTTCGGGTCCTCTGGAAACACCATATATTTT. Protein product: CASSFGSSGNTIYF.

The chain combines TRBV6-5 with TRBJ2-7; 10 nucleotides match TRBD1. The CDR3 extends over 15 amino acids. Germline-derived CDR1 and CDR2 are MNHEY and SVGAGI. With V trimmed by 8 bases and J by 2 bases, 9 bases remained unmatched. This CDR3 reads CASGSGTGVPYEQYF. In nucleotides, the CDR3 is TGTGCCAGCGGGTCCGGGACAGGGGTGCCCTACGAGCAGTACTTC.

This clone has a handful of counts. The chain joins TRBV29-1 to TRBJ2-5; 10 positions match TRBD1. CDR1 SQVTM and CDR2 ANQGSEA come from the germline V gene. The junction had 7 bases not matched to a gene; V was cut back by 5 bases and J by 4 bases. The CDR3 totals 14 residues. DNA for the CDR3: TGCAGCGTTTCCGGGACAGGGGTACGAGAGACCCAGTACTTC. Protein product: CSVSGTGVRETQYF.

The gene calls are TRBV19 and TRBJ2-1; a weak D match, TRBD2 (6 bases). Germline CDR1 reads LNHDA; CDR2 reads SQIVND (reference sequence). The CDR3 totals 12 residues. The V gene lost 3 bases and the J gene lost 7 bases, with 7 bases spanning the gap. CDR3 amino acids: CASSMGGNEQFF. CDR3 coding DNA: TGTGCCAGTAGTATGGGGGGAAATGAGCAGTTCTTC.

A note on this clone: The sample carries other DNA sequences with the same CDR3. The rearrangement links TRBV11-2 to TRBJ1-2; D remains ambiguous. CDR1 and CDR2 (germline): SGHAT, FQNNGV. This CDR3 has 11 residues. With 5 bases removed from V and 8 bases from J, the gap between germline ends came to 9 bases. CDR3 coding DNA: TGTGCCAGCAGCCCCCTATACGGCTACACCTTC. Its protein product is CASSPLYGYTF.

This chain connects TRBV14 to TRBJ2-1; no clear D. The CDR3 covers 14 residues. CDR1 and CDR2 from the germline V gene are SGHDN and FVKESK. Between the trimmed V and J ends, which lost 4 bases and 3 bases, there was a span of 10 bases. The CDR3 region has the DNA TGTGCCAGCAGCCCGGGTCAGTTCTACAATGAGCAGTTCTTC. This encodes CASSPGQFYNEQFF.

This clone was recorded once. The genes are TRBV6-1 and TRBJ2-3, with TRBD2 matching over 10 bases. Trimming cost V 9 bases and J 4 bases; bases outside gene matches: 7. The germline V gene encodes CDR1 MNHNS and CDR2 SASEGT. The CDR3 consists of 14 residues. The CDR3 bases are TGTGCCAGTGCACTAGCGGGGATTCCAGATACGCAGTATTTT. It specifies CASALAGIPDTQYF.

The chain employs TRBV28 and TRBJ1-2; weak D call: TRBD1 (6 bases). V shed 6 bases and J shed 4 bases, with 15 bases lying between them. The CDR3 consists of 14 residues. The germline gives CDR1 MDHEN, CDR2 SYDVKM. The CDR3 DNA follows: TGTGCCAGCAGAACCGGGACAACACCCTATGGCTACACCTTC. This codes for CASRTGTTPYGYTF.

The CDR3 loop is CASSPGAGEQFF. Here the CDR3 DNA reads TGCGCCAGCAGCCCAGGAGCGGGCGAGCAGTTCTTC. The gene calls are TRBV5-1 and TRBJ2-1, with D possibly matching TRBD2 (6 bases). The V gene lost 4 bases and the J gene lost 10 bases, with 12 bases spanning the gap. The germline V gene encodes CDR1 SGHRS and CDR2 YFSETQ. The CDR3 is made up of 12 amino acids.

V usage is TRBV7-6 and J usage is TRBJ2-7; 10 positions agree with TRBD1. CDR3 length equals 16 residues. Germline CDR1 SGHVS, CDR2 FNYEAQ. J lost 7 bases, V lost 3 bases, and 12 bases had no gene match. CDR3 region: CASSFRDRGVAGEQYF. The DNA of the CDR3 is TGTGCCAGCAGCTTCCGGGACAGGGGTGTGGCTGGGGAGCAGTACTTC.

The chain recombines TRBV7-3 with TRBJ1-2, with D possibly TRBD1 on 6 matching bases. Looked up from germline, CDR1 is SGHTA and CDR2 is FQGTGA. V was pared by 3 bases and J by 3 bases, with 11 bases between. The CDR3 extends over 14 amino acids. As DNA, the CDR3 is TGTGCCAGCAGCTTTGGGGGGGCCGACTATGGCTACACCTTC. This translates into CASSFGGADYGYTF. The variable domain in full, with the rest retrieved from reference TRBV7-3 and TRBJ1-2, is GAGVSQTPSNKVTEKGKYVELRCDPISGHTALYWYRQSLGQGPEFLIYFQGTGAADDSGLPNDRFFAVRPEGSVSTLKIQRTERGDSAVYLCASSFGGADYGYTFGSGTRLTVV.

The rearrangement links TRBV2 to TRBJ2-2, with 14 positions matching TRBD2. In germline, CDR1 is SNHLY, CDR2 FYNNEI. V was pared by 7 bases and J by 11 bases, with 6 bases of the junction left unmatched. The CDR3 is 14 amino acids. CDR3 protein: CASTRLAGGSELFF. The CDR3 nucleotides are TGTGCCAGCACCCGACTAGCGGGGGGGAGCGAGCTGTTTTTT. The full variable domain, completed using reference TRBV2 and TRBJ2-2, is EPEVTQTPSHQVTQMGQEVILRCVPISNHLYFYWYRQILGQKVEFLVSFYNNEISEKSEIFDDQFSVERPDGSNFTLKIRSTKLEDSAMYFCASTRLAGGSELFFGEGSRLTVL.

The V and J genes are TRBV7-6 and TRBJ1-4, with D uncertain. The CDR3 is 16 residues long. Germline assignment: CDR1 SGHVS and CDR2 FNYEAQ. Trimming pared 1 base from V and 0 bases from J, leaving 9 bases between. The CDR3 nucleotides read TGTGCCAGCAGCTTAGGTGGTTTAGCAACTAATGAAAAACTGTTTTTT. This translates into CASSLGGLATNEKLFF.

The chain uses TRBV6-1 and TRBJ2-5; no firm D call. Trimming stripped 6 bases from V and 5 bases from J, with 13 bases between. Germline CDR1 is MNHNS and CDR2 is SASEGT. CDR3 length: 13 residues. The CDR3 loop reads CASSPQLIETQYF. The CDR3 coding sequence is TGTGCCAGCAGCCCACAGCTCATCGAGACCCAGTACTTC.

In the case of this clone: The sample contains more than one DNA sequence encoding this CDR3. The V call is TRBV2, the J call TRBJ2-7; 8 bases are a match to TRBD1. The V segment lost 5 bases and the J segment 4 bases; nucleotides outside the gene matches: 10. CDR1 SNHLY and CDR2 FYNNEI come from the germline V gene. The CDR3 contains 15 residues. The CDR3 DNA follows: TGTGCCAGCAGTTCCGAGCAGGGGGCAATGTACGAGCAGTACTTC. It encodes CASSSEQGAMYEQYF.

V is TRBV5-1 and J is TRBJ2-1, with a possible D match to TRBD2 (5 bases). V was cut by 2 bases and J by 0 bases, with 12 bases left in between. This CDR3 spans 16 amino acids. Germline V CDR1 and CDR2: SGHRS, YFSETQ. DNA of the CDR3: TGCGCCAGCAGCTTAGGACTCGTCCCCTCCTACAATGAGCAGTTCTTC. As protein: CASSLGLVPSYNEQFF.

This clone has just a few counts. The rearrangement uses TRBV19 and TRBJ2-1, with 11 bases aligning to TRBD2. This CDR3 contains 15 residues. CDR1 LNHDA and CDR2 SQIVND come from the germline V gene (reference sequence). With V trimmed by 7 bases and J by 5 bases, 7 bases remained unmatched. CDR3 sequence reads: CASNSLAGGDNEQFF. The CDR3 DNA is TGTGCCAGTAACTCCCTAGCGGGAGGCGACAATGAGCAGTTCTTC.

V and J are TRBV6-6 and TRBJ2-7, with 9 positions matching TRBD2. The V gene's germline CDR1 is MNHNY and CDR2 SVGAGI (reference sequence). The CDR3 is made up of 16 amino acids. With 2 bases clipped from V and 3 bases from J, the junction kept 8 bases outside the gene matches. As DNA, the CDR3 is TGTGCCAGCAGTTACCCCGCGGATAGCGGGAGCTACGAGCAGTACTTC. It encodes CASSYPADSGSYEQYF.

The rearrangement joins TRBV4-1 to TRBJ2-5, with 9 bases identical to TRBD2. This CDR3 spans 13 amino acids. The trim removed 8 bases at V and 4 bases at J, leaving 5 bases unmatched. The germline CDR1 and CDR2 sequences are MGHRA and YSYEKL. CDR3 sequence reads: CASGRGGGETQYF. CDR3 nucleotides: TGCGCCAGCGGGCGGGGGGGCGGAGAGACCCAGTACTTC.

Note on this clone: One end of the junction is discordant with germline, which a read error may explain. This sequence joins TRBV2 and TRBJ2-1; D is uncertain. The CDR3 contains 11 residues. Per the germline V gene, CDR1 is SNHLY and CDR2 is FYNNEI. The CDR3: CASSVANREVF. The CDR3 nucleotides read TGTGCCAGCAGTGTGGCCAACCGCGAGGTCTTC.

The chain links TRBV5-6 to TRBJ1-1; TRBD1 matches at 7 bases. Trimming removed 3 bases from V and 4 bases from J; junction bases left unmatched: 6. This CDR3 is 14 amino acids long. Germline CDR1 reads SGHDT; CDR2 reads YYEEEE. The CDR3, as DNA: TGTGCCAGCAGCTGGGGGACAGCCCCCACTGAAGCTTTCTTT. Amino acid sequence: CASSWGTAPTEAFF.

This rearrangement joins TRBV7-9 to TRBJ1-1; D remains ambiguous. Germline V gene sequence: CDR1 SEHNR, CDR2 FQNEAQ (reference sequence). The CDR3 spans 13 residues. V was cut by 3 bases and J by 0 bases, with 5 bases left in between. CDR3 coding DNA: TGTGCCAGCAGCTTTCAGGTGAACACTGAAGCTTTCTTT. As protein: CASSFQVNTEAFF.